This T cell receptor beta chain was obtained from a study of human T cells and chemical hapten exposure. General observations from the study: The formation of large CDR3 similarity clusters by expanded TCRs significantly exceeded that of controls.

Regarding time point: pre-sensitization, week 0. Indicated treatment: therapeutic diphenylcyclopropenone sensitization with weekly scalp DPC. This clonotype was observed a handful of times. Its cognate antigen is unknown. With V trimmed by 1 base and J by 8 bases, 4 bases remained unmatched. CDR1 DFQATT and CDR2 SNEGSKA come from the germline V gene (reference sequence). The CDR3 totals 13 residues. Per the study methods: There were a median of approximately 100,000 TCRs per sample, with a range from about 20,000 to 700,000. TCRdb reprocessed the RACE reads with MiXCR, giving one entry per CDR3 protein. TCRdb, not the authors, supplied the V and J calls. The sample lists more than 300,000 distinct CDR3 sequences; about 5% were seen once.

The TCR comes from a woman aged 18-29 years with alopecia areata. Some clones in this sample may be carry-over from other donors' samples. V and J are TRBV20-1 and TRBJ1-4, with 7 bases lining up with TRBD1. Sequencing was performed on whole blood, taken in connection with sensitization to the hapten diphenylcyclopropenone (DPC). The CDR3 bases are TGCAGTGCTAGAGTGGGAGGGGGCGAAAAACTGTTTTTT. Translating it yields CSARVGGGEKLFF.